The clone carrying this TCR beta chain was counted only a few times. This sample is part of a study of tumor-infiltrating lymphocytes in primary liver carcinoma. Study details: The tumors, T1-T3 N0M0 lesions, were about 4.2 to 11 cm across.

cDNA specific to TCR beta was made from around 470 ng of total RNA, with a constant-region primer employed for priming. For TCR beta, libraries were produced by three nested multiplex PCR rounds using slightly modified ARM-PCR. PCR rounds one and two used TRBV1-TRBV30 forward primers with a C-beta reverse primer for roughly 9 cycles each. Using its own MiXCR run on the multiplex PCR reads, TCRdb lists one record per CDR3 protein. The sample carries 95,000 to 150,000 distinct CDR3 sequences, around 60% recorded once. J gave up 0 bases and V 3 bases, and 13 bases lay outside the gene matches. Germline CDR1 GTSNPN, CDR2 SVGIG (reference sequence). The CDR3 consists of 18 residues. Co-extraction of RNA and DNA was performed on 20-30 mg of unsorted bulk tissue. Chronic HBV infection affected patients, none of whom had received treatment. For each tumor, five separate regions were sampled.

This TCR was sampled from a woman in her sixties or seventies with primary liver carcinoma and hepatitis B virus infection. This sequence joins TRBV30 and TRBJ1-4; 7 nucleotides line up with TRBD1. Sequencing was performed on liver tumor tissue from sampling region 1. Subset in this sample: tumor region T1, superior pole. CDR3 in amino acids: CAWRGRTGAISTNEKLFF. The CDR3 DNA reads as TGTGCCTGGAGGGGACGGACAGGCGCCATTTCAACTAATGAAAAACTGTTTTTT.